This T cell receptor beta chain emerged from a study of shared clonotypes between healthy human individuals. Some clones are missing from TCRdb's copy, which holds only in-frame ones; the method was immunoSEQ multiplex PCR. The data contain approximately 1,000,000 clones, roughly 77% of them singletons. The length of the CDR3 is 15 residues. From germline, CDR1 is SGHDN and CDR2 FVKESK. With 4 bases clipped from V and 4 bases from J, the junction kept 10 bases outside the gene matches. The TCR originated in a man in his late teens or twenties in good health. Some clones in this sample may be carry-over from other donors' samples. The rearrangement joins TRBV14 to TRBJ2-7; TRBD1 matches at 7 bases. Sequenced input: memory CD4+ T cells from PBMCs. Subset specified: CD45RA-negative fraction. The CDR3 region has the DNA TGTGCCAGCAGCCCGAGAGGACAGGTGGCGTACGAGCAGTACTTC. Protein: CASSPRGQVAYEQYF.